Shown below are 14 T cell receptor beta chains from a single sample sequenced in a study of cytomegalovirus exposure and HLA in healthy donors. Sequencing was performed with immunoSEQ multiplex PCR; in TCRdb, only in-frame clones are kept and a portion is missing. This sample has roughly 120,000 clones, with roughly 83% found just once. Source material: PBMCs. These receptors came from a man aged 18-30 years in good health and CMV-seronegative.

V and J are TRBV12-5 and TRBJ1-5; possibly TRBD1 for D (5 bases). Germline CDR1 is LGHNT and CDR2 is FRNRAP. V was shortened by 0 bases and J by 4 bases, with 13 bases between the two germline ends. This CDR3 spans 16 amino acids. In DNA, the CDR3 is TGTGCTAGTGGTTTGGTATTAGGGGAGGTGAATCAGCCCCAGCATTTT. Translated, it gives CASGLVLGEVNQPQHF.

The rearrangement uses TRBV29-1 and TRBJ2-1; a possible D gene is TRBD2 (5 bases). The CDR3 runs 13 residues. V was cut by 1 base and J by 8 bases, with 12 bases left in between. Germline V gene lookup returns CDR1 SQVTM and CDR2 ANQGSEA. The CDR3 DNA follows: TGCAGCGTTGAAGTATCGGCTAGCCATGAGCAGTTCTTC. Its protein is CSVEVSASHEQFF.

The chain couples TRBV11-2 to TRBJ2-7; tentative D call: TRBD2 (5 bases). V dropped 7 bases and J dropped 0 bases, with 10 bases sitting between them. The germline V gene has CDR1 SGHAT and CDR2 FQNNGV. The CDR3 consists of 13 residues. The CDR3 protein is CASTLGSSYEQYF. CDR3 coding DNA: TGTGCCAGCACCCTGGGGAGCTCCTACGAGCAGTACTTC.

The chain recombines TRBV5-4 with TRBJ2-5; 9 nucleotides align to TRBD2. CDR1 is SGHNT, CDR2 YYREEE, per germline (reference sequence). The CDR3 is 16 residues long. J lost 3 bases, V lost 2 bases, and 8 bases had no gene match. The chain's CDR3 is CASSFAGGGGKETQYF. The CDR3 bases are TGTGCCAGCAGCTTCGCCGGCGGGGGGGGGAAAGAGACCCAGTACTTC.

Ten or more counts support this clone. The chain employs TRBV6-5 and TRBJ1-1, with TRBD1 matching 7 bases. This CDR3 comprises 15 residues. Germline lookup yields CDR1 MNHEY and CDR2 SVGAGI. Trimming removed 0 bases from V and 4 bases from J; junction bases left unmatched: 5. The chain's CDR3 is CASSYSTGRSTEAFF. Here the CDR3 DNA reads TGTGCCAGCAGTTACTCGACAGGGCGTAGCACTGAAGCTTTCTTT.

This clone has just one count. The CDR3 protein is CASSRAGQGGNTIYF. The CDR3 DNA sequence: TGTGCCAGCAGCCGAGCAGGACAGGGAGGAAACACCATATATTTT. The rearrangement joins TRBV5-5 to TRBJ1-3; 8 positions match TRBD1. V shed 4 bases, J shed 4 bases, and the junction held 7 bases outside the gene matches. Germline values: CDR1 SGHKS, CDR2 YYEKEE (reference sequence). This CDR3 is 15 amino acids long.

The genes are TRBV9 and TRBJ2-7; 9 bases match TRBD1. There are 17 residues in the CDR3. Germline lookup yields CDR1 SGDLS and CDR2 YYNGEE. Losses at the gene ends were 0 bases for V and 7 bases for J; bases not matched to a gene: 14. CDR3 region: CASSVAGGQGPSTEQYF. In DNA, the CDR3 is TGTGCCAGCAGCGTAGCCGGAGGACAGGGGCCTTCTACGGAGCAGTACTTC.

The chain employs TRBV5-6 and TRBJ2-2; 10 bases match TRBD1. The V gene's germline CDR1 is SGHDT and CDR2 YYEEEE. The length of the CDR3 is 18 residues. With V trimmed by 4 bases and J by 6 bases, 15 bases remained unmatched. CDR3 residues: CASSTLGPLTGGSGELFF. The CDR3 nucleotides read TGTGCCAGCAGCACCTTGGGGCCCCTGACAGGGGGCTCCGGGGAGCTGTTTTTT.

This clone came up once. The V call is TRBV5-1, the J call TRBJ2-1; D gene ambiguous. Germline assignment: CDR1 SGHRS and CDR2 YFSETQ. The CDR3 consists of 11 residues. V shed 0 bases and J shed 10 bases, with 5 bases lying between them. As DNA, the CDR3 is TGCGCCAGCAGCTTGGACATCGAGCAGTTCTTC. Amino acids: CASSLDIEQFF.

This rearrangement joins TRBV30 to TRBJ2-1; D is possibly TRBD1 (6 bases). This CDR3 is 13 amino acids long. From germline, CDR1 is GTSNPN and CDR2 SVGIG (reference sequence). The V end was cut by 3 bases, the J end by 5 bases, with 11 bases between. The CDR3 region is CAWSETGNNEQFF. In nucleotides, the CDR3 is TGTGCCTGGAGCGAAACAGGGAACAATGAGCAGTTCTTC. Together with reference TRBV30 and TRBJ2-1, the CDR3 gives the full variable domain: SQTIHQWPATLVQPVGSPLSLECTVEGTSNPNLYWYRQAAGRGLQLLFYSVGIGQISSEVPQNLSASRPQDRQFILSSKKLLLSDSGFYLCAWSETGNNEQFFGPGTRLTVL.

This clone occurred once. The chain carries TRBV7-8 and TRBJ2-1, with 7 bases matching TRBD1. CDR1 and CDR2 (germline): SGHVS, FQNEAQ. V lost 5 bases and J lost 4; bases outside the gene matches: 8. This CDR3 comprises 15 residues. Here the CDR3 reads CASSDHTGAYNEQFF. The CDR3 nucleotides are TGTGCCAGCAGCGATCATACAGGGGCATACAATGAGCAGTTCTTC.

The J gene is TRBJ1-1, the V gene TRBV4-1; possible D gene TRBD1, 5 bases. Germline lookup yields CDR1 MGHRA and CDR2 YSYEKL. V lost 4 bases, J lost 0 bases, and 9 bases lay in between. This CDR3 has 14 residues. As DNA, the CDR3 is TGCGCCAGCAGCCGATGGACAATGAACACTGAAGCTTTCTTT. It is translated as CASSRWTMNTEAFF.

The rearrangement links TRBV5-1 to TRBJ2-3; D might be TRBD2 (5 bases). Looked up from germline, CDR1 is SGHRS and CDR2 is YFSETQ. CDR3 length: 15 amino acids. Trimming cost V 4 bases and J 2 bases, with 14 bases left between them. The CDR3 sequence: CASSGVSGFTDTQYF. CDR3 nucleotides: TGCGCCAGCAGCGGGGTATCGGGGTTCACAGATACGCAGTATTTT.

This chain uses TRBV27 with TRBJ1-1, with 8 bases fitting TRBD1. V shed 5 bases and J 6 bases; nucleotides not matched to a gene: 8. The CDR3 length is 14 residues. Germline V gene sequence: CDR1 MNHEY, CDR2 SMNVEV (reference sequence). The CDR3 loop is CASSPTGVRAEAFF. The CDR3 DNA reads TGTGCCAGCAGTCCGACAGGGGTGCGAGCTGAAGCTTTCTTT.